This record covers a single TCR beta chain. The germline V gene has CDR1 MDHEN and CDR2 SYDVKM. V was clipped by 6 bases and J by 5 bases; unmatched bases: 9. The CDR3 extends over 16 amino acids. The data stem from a study of PD-1 blockade in mismatch repair-deficient tumors. The TCR-sequenced patients were three responders to pembrolizumab. Measured with immunoSEQ multiplex PCR; TCRdb has only the in-frame clones, and not every one. This sample has approximately 120,000 clones, with 86% found just once. The material was peripheral blood, obtained 44 weeks after starting pembrolizumab. The chain has TRBV28 and TRBJ2-7; 14 bases align to TRBD2. This sequence was found in an adult with mismatch repair-deficient cancer. In nucleotides, the CDR3 is TGTGCCAGCAGCATATTGGGACTAGCGGGAGTTAACGAGCAGTACTTC. Its translation is CASSILGLAGVNEQYF. The full variable domain, its missing parts supplied by reference TRBV28 and TRBJ2-7, is DVKVTQSSRYLVKRTGEKVFLECVQDMDHENMFWYRQDPGLGLRLIYFSYDVKMKEKGDIPEGYSVSREKKERFSLILESASTNQTSMYLCASSILGLAGVNEQYFGPGTRLTVT.